A selection of T cell receptor beta chains follows, all from one sample in a study of a mutant IDH1 vaccine in newly diagnosed glioma. These receptors have no known antigen. Measured with immunoSEQ multiplex PCR; TCRdb has only the in-frame clones, and not every one. The data contain tens of thousands of clones, 65% to 90% of them singletons. The source was PBMCs, collected from a glioma patient whose treatment included an IDH1 peptide vaccine. Source of these receptors: a woman younger than 30 with glioma. Some clones in this sample may be carry-over from other donors' samples. The CDR3 runs from the conserved cysteine through the conserved F or W. A D gene is named only where the DNA matches it firmly. Only part of the rows carry a size: once, few, many, or a class if the clone is expanded.

j_gene: TRBJ1-2
abundance: NA
v_gene: TRBV19
d_gene: TRBD1
CDR3aa: CATSPADRAAYGYTF
CDR3nt: TGTGCCACTTCCCCAGCCGACAGGGCGGCCTATGGCTACACCTTC

j_gene: TRBJ1-3
abundance: NA
v_gene: TRBV14
d_gene: TRBD1
CDR3aa: CASSQYHRGFGNTIYF
CDR3nt: TGTGCCAGCAGCCAATATCACAGGGGGTTTGGAAACACCATATATTTT

j_gene: TRBJ2-5
abundance: NA
v_gene: TRBV5-5
d_gene: TRBD1
CDR3aa: CASTHRDRGETQYF
CDR3nt: TGTGCCAGCACCCATCGGGACAGGGGAGAGACCCAGTACTTC

j_gene: TRBJ1-4
abundance: NA
v_gene: TRBV25-1
d_gene: TRBD1
CDR3aa: CATTTGGSGKLFF
CDR3nt: TGTGCCACCACGACAGGGGGATCAGGGAAACTGTTTTTT

j_gene: TRBJ1-2
abundance: NA
v_gene: TRBV4-1
d_gene: NA
CDR3aa: CASSPPLAGNYGYTF
CDR3nt: TGCGCCAGCAGCCCTCCCCTGGCAGGGAACTATGGCTACACCTTC

j_gene: TRBJ2-2
abundance: NA
v_gene: TRBV27
d_gene: TRBD2
CDR3aa: CASSFGGSSTGELFF
CDR3nt: TGTGCCAGCAGTTTTGGCGGGAGTAGTACCGGGGAGCTGTTTTTT

j_gene: TRBJ1-1
abundance: NA
v_gene: TRBV19
d_gene: NA
CDR3aa: CASSIPRGNTEAFF
CDR3nt: TGTGCCAGTAGTATACCCCGGGGTAACACTGAAGCTTTCTTT

j_gene: TRBJ1-3
abundance: NA
v_gene: TRBV7-2
d_gene: NA
CDR3aa: CASSPQVLAGNTIYF
CDR3nt: TGTGCCAGCAGCCCTCAGGTTCTGGCTGGAAACACCATATATTTT

j_gene: TRBJ2-5
abundance: NA
v_gene: TRBV9
d_gene: TRBD2
CDR3aa: CASSFSSSGGAETQYF
CDR3nt: TGTGCCAGCAGCTTCAGCTCTAGCGGGGGGGCAGAGACCCAGTACTTC

j_gene: TRBJ1-1
abundance: NA
v_gene: TRBV27
d_gene: TRBD1
CDR3aa: CATLDRGGTDTEAFF
CDR3nt: TGTGCCACCCTCGACAGGGGCGGAACGGACACTGAAGCTTTCTTT

j_gene: TRBJ1-5
abundance: NA
v_gene: TRBV27
d_gene: NA
CDR3aa: CASSDSGQPYQPQHF
CDR3nt: TGTGCCAGCAGTGACTCGGGACAACCTTATCAGCCCCAGCATTTT

j_gene: TRBJ2-1
abundance: NA
v_gene: TRBV4-1
d_gene: NA
CDR3aa: CASSPQVYPNEQFF
CDR3nt: TGCGCCAGCAGCCCTCAGGTATATCCCAATGAGCAGTTCTTC

j_gene: TRBJ1-1
abundance: once
v_gene: TRBV2
d_gene: NA
CDR3aa: CASSEAADTEAFF
CDR3nt: TGTGCCAGCAGTGAGGCGGCGGACACTGAAGCTTTCTTT

j_gene: TRBJ1-2
abundance: few
v_gene: TRBV9
d_gene: NA
CDR3aa: CASSLDRNGYTF
CDR3nt: TGTGCCAGCAGCCTAGACAGGAATGGCTACACCTTC

j_gene: TRBJ1-2
abundance: few
v_gene: TRBV4-1
d_gene: NA
CDR3aa: CASSQPTGGKHYGYTF
CDR3nt: TGCGCCAGCAGCCAGCCGACGGGGGGGAAACACTATGGCTACACCTTC

j_gene: TRBJ1-1
abundance: NA
v_gene: TRBV9
d_gene: NA
CDR3aa: CASSVDSRKNTEAFF
CDR3nt: TGTGCCAGCAGCGTAGATAGCAGAAAGAACACTGAAGCTTTCTTT

j_gene: TRBJ2-7
abundance: once
v_gene: TRBV7-9
d_gene: NA
CDR3aa: CASSNYRQDGAYEQYF
CDR3nt: TGTGCCAGCAGCAACTATAGACAGGATGGGGCCTACGAGCAGTACTTC

j_gene: TRBJ2-2
abundance: NA
v_gene: TRBV7-3
d_gene: NA
CDR3aa: CASSLTGMDTGELFF
CDR3nt: TGTGCCAGCAGCTTAACAGGGATGGACACCGGGGAGCTGTTTTTT

j_gene: TRBJ2-7
abundance: NA
v_gene: TRBV2
d_gene: NA
CDR3aa: CASKEGGSYEQYF
CDR3nt: TGTGCCAGCAAAGAGGGTGGCTCCTACGAGCAGTACTTC

j_gene: TRBJ1-3
abundance: NA
v_gene: TRBV6-1
d_gene: NA
CDR3aa: CASSAKLPAAGNTIYF
CDR3nt: TGTGCCAGCAGTGCGAAGCTCCCGGCGGCTGGAAACACCATATATTTT

j_gene: TRBJ1-6
abundance: NA
v_gene: TRBV9
d_gene: TRBD1
CDR3aa: CASSAQGSPLHF
CDR3nt: TGTGCCAGCAGCGCACAGGGGTCACCCCTCCACTTT

j_gene: TRBJ2-3
abundance: once
v_gene: TRBV30
d_gene: NA
CDR3aa: CAWSVRDTQYF
CDR3nt: TGTGCCTGGAGTGTACGAGATACGCAGTATTTT

j_gene: TRBJ2-5
abundance: NA
v_gene: TRBV19
d_gene: TRBD2
CDR3aa: CASSIGGLTAQETQYF
CDR3nt: TGTGCCAGTAGTATAGGGGGACTAACCGCGCAAGAGACCCAGTACTTC

j_gene: TRBJ2-7
abundance: NA
v_gene: TRBV9
d_gene: TRBD1
CDR3aa: CASSRTGATYEQYF
CDR3nt: TGTGCCAGCAGCAGGACAGGGGCCACCTACGAGCAGTACTTC

j_gene: TRBJ2-7
abundance: NA
v_gene: TRBV10-2
d_gene: TRBD2
CDR3aa: CASSGGLGGLSEQYF
CDR3nt: TGCGCCAGCAGCGGGGGACTAGGGGGGTTGAGCGAGCAGTACTTC

j_gene: TRBJ2-1
abundance: NA
v_gene: TRBV29-1
d_gene: NA
CDR3aa: CSVGGGVGYNEQFF
CDR3nt: TGCAGCGTTGGGGGAGGAGTGGGGTACAATGAGCAGTTCTTC

j_gene: TRBJ2-2
abundance: NA
v_gene: TRBV10-3
d_gene: NA
CDR3aa: CAIKESGLTGELFF
CDR3nt: TGTGCCATCAAGGAGTCAGGGCTCACCGGGGAGCTGTTTTTT

j_gene: TRBJ2-3
abundance: once
v_gene: TRBV25-1
d_gene: TRBD1
CDR3aa: CATAMTGGADTQYF
CDR3nt: TGTGCCACTGCTATGACAGGGGGTGCAGATACGCAGTATTTT

j_gene: TRBJ1-5
abundance: NA
v_gene: TRBV7-9
d_gene: NA
CDR3aa: CASSQQTGGQPQHF
CDR3nt: TGTGCCAGCAGCCAGCAGACGGGGGGTCAGCCCCAGCATTTT